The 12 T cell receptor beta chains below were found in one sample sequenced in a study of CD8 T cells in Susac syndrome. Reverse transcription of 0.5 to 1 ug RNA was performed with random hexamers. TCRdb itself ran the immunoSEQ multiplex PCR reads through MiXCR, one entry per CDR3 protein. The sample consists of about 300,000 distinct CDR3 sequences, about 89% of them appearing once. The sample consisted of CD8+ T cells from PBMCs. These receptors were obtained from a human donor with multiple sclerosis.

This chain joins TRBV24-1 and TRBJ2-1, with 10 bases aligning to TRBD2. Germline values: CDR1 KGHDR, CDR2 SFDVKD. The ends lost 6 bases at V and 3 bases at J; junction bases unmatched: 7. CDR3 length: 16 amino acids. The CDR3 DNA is TGTGCCACCAGTACTACTAGCGGGGCACACTACAATGAGCAGTTCTTC. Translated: CATSTTSGAHYNEQFF.

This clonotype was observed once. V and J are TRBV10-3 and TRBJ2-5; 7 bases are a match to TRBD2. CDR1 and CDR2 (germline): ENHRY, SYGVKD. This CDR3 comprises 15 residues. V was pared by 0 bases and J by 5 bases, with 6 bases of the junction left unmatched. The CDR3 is CAISESGGSGETQYF. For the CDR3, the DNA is TGTGCCATCAGTGAGTCGGGAGGGAGTGGGGAGACCCAGTACTTC.

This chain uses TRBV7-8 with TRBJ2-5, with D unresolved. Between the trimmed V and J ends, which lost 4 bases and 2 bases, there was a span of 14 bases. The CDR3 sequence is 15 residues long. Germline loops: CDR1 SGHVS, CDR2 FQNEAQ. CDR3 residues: CASSYNLRWQETQYF. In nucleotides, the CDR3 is TGTGCCAGCAGCTATAATTTGCGTTGGCAAGAGACCCAGTACTTC.

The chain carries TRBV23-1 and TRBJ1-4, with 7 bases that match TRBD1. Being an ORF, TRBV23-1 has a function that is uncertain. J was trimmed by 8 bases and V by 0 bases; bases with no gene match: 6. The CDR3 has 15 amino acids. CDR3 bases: TGCGCCAGCAGTCAATCGGAGACAGGGTACGAAAAACTGTTTTTT. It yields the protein CASSQSETGYEKLFF.

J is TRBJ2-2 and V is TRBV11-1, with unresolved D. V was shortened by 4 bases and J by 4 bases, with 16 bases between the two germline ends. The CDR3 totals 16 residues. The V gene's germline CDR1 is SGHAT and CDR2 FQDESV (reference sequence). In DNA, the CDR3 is TGTGCCAGCAGCTCCCGCCCGTCCTTGGGCACCGGGGAGCTGTTTTTT. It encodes CASSSRPSLGTGELFF.

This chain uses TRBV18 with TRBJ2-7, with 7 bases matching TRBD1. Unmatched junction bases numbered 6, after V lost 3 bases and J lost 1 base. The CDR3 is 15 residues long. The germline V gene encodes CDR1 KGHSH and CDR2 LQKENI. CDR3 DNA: TGTGCCAGCTCACCCGACAGGGACCGATCCTACGAGCAGTACTTC. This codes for CASSPDRDRSYEQYF.

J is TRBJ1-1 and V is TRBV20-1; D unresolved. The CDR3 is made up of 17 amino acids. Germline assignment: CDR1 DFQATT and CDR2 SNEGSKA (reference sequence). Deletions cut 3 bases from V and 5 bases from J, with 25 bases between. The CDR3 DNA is TGCAGTGCTAGTGACATCAATTCGGGCCGTCGGGGTACTGAAGCTTTCTTT. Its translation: CSASDINSGRRGTEAFF.

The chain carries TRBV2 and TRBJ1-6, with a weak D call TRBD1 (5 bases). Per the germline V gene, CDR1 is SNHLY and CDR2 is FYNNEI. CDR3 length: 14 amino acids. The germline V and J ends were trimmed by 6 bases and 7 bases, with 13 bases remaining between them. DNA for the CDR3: TGTGCCAGCAGGGGGGGTCAGGGAAATTCACCCCTCCACTTT. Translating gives CASRGGQGNSPLHF.

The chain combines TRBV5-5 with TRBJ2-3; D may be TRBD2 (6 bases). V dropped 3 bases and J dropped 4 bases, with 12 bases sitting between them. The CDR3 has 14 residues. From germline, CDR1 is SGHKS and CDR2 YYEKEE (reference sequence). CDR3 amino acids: CASSSLGGSDTQYF. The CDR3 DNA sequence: TGTGCCAGCAGCTCTCTGGGGGGATCAGATACGCAGTATTTT.

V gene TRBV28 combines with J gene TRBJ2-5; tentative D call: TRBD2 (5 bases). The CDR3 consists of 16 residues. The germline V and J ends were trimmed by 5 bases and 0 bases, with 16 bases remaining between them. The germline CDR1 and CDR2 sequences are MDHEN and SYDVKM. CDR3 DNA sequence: TGTGCCAGCAGTCTCCCTCCTACGAGGGACCAAGAGACCCAGTACTTC. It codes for CASSLPPTRDQETQYF. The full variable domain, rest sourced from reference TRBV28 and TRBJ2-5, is DVKVTQSSRYLVKRTGEKVFLECVQDMDHENMFWYRQDPGLGLRLIYFSYDVKMKEKGDIPEGYSVSREKKERFSLILESASTNQTSMYLCASSLPPTRDQETQYFGPGTRLLVL.

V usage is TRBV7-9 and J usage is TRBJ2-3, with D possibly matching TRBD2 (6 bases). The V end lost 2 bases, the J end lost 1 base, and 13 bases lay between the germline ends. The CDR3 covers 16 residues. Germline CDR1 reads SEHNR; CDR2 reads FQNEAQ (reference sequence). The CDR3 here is CASSLRAGTRTDTQYF. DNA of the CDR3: TGTGCCAGCAGCTTACGGGCGGGAACGCGCACAGATACGCAGTATTTT.

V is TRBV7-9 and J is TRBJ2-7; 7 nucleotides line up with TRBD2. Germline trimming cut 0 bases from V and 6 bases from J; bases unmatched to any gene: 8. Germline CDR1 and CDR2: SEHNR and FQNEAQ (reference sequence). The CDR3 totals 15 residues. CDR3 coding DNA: TGTGCCAGCAGCTTAGCGGCGGGGGACGGCCTCGAGCAGTACTTC. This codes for CASSLAAGDGLEQYF.